This T cell receptor (beta chain) was obtained from a study of siplizumab effects on memory and regulatory T cells. V lost 1 base, J lost 2 bases, and 4 bases stayed unmatched. The CDR3 loop spans 14 amino acids. CDR1 is GTSNPN and CDR2 is SVGIG in the germline V gene (reference sequence). Measured with immunoSEQ multiplex PCR; TCRdb has only the in-frame clones, and not every one. Of tens of thousands of clones listed, about 93% are singletons. The rearrangement joins TRBV30 to TRBJ1-2; 7 bases map to TRBD1. The clonotype originates from a human donor in good health. Sequencing was done on a sample of non-Treg CD4+ T cells sorted from blood. The DNA for the CDR3 is TGTGCCTGGAGTGAGATGGACAGGAACTATGGCTACACCTTC. It is translated as CAWSEMDRNYGYTF.